Reported below is one T cell receptor beta chain. This entry belongs to a study of control samples from healthy donors and cancer patients. Trimming pared 2 bases from V and 4 bases from J, leaving 9 bases between. The CDR3 extends over 15 amino acids. CDR1 KGHSH and CDR2 LQKENI come from the germline V gene. Repertoires were generated with immunoSEQ multiplex PCR, while TCRdb's copy carries only in-frame clones and drops some. This table holds tens of thousands of clones, 85% found once. This TCR was recovered from a man between 60 and 75 years old with head and neck cancer. This sequence joins TRBV18 and TRBJ1-6, with D possibly TRBD1 on 5 matching bases. The source material was PBMCs. In DNA form, the CDR3 reads TGTGCCAGCTCACCAGGGGGAGGATATAATTCACCCCTCCACTTT. Protein sequence: CASSPGGGYNSPLHF. Based on the CDR3 plus reference TRBV18 and TRBJ1-6, the full variable domain is NAGVMQNPRHLVRRRGQEARLRCSPMKGHSHVYWYRQLPEEGLKFMVYLQKENIIDESGMPKERFSAEFPKEGPSILRIQQVVRGDSAAYFCASSPGGGYNSPLHFGNGTRLTVT.